This T cell receptor beta chain was identified during a study of T cell responses to AZD1222 COVID-19 vaccine. Study-level results: The donors showed a predominance of white British ancestry and of females, with possible underestimation of clonal diversity. Vaccine-related CD4 TCRs covered spike, predominating at 160-218 and 743-854. Receipt of two AZD1222 doses was followed by a rise in Spike-specific TCR breadth and depth. It was only a handful of AZD1222 recipients who were seropositive at baseline.

Some clones are missing from TCRdb's copy, which holds only in-frame ones; the method was immunoSEQ multiplex PCR. The sample includes around 140,000 clones, approximately 92% seen only once; the top ten take roughly 1.8%. Regarding this clone: The target antigen is unknown.

V lost 0 bases and J lost 0, with 14 bases in between. Per germline, CDR1 LGHNT and CDR2 FRNRAP. This CDR3 comprises 17 residues. The sample here was peripheral blood, taken on day 0 of AZD1222 vaccination. The chain joins TRBV12-5 to TRBJ1-1, with D perhaps TRBD1 (5 bases). This sequence originates from an adult in good health. The CDR3: CASGLVLGGNMNTEAFF. CDR3 nucleotides: TGTGCTAGTGGTTTGGTACTCGGGGGGAACATGAACACTGAAGCTTTCTTT. The variable domain in full, with the rest retrieved from reference TRBV12-5 and TRBJ1-1, is DARVTQTPRHKVTEMGQEVTMRCQPILGHNTVFWYRQTMMQGLELLAYFRNRAPLDDSGMPKDRFSAEMPDATLATLKIQPSEPRDSAVYFCASGLVLGGNMNTEAFFGQGTRLTVV.